Listed below are T cell receptor beta chains from one sample, sequenced in a study of T cells in Graves' hyperthyroidism and ophthalmopathy. Using its own MiXCR run on the multiplex PCR reads, TCRdb lists one record per CDR3 protein. The sample lists about 520,000 distinct CDR3 sequences; around 22% were seen once. Sequencing was done on a sample of blood. The receptors were gathered from a woman aged 30 to 39 with Graves' ophthalmopathy. Each CDR3 is given with its conserved first and last residue. The D gene is left open where the match is weak. A row's size may be missing; if present it is once, few, many or a size class.

many TRBJ1-2 TRBV5-1 - CASSQDTDF TGCGCCAGCAGCCAGGACACCGACTTC
many TRBJ2-5 TRBV18 - CASSPSALGGETQYF TGTGCCAGCTCACCTTCCGCTCTAGGCGGGGAGACCCAGTACTTC
- TRBJ2-2 TRBV5-1 - CASSATLAENTGELFF TGCGCCAGCAGCGCCACTCTCGCGGAAAACACCGGGGAGCTGTTTTTT
- TRBJ2-5 TRBV4-1 TRBD2 CASSQERGARETQYF TGCGCCAGCAGCCAAGAGCGGGGGGCCAGGGAGACCCAGTACTTC
many TRBJ2-7 TRBV5-1 TRBD1 CASSLARDRVSYEQYF TGCGCCAGCAGCTTGGCACGGGACAGGGTGTCCTACGAGCAGTACTTC
many TRBJ1-5 TRBV7-9 - CASSLAGDGQPQHF TGTGCCAGCAGCTTAGCAGGGGACGGCCAGCCCCAGCATTTT
many TRBJ1-1 TRBV30 - CAWTRNTEAFF TGTGCCTGGACTCGGAACACTGAAGCTTTCTTT
many TRBJ2-5 TRBV28 - CASSFGVLLGGSETQYF TGTGCCAGCAGTTTCGGTGTTCTACTAGGTGGGAGTGAGACCCAGTACTTC
few TRBJ2-5 TRBV12-3/TRBV12-4 TRBD2 CASSYFSGGQETQYF TGTGCCAGCAGCTACTTTAGCGGGGGGCAAGAGACCCAGTACTTC
- TRBJ2-7 TRBV6-2/TRBV6-3 - CASSSPWGEQYF TGTGCCAGCAGTTCCCCCTGGGGCGAGCAGTACTTC
- TRBJ2-2 TRBV30 TRBD2 CAWSPPGLAGGRSTGELFF TGTGCCTGGAGTCCTCCGGGACTAGCGGGAGGGCGGAGCACCGGGGAGCTGTTTTTT
many TRBJ1-1 TRBV12-3/TRBV12-4 TRBD1 CASSINRGLTEAFF TGTGCCAGCAGTATAAACAGGGGGCTCACTGAAGCTTTCTTT
once TRBJ1-2 TRBV20-1 TRBD1 CSARAYTGEGAYGYTF TGCAGTGCTAGAGCCTATACCGGGGAGGGGGCCTATGGCTACACCTTC
- TRBJ1-1 TRBV2 - CASLYGALEAFF TGTGCCAGCTTGTATGGGGCTCTGGAAGCTTTCTTT
many TRBJ1-5 TRBV19 - CASSMVANSNQPQHF TGTGCCAGTAGTATGGTGGCAAATAGCAATCAGCCCCAGCATTTT
- TRBJ1-5 TRBV5-1 - CASSLGTAGRNQPQHF TGCGCCAGCAGCTTGGGGACAGCAGGTCGGAATCAGCCCCAGCATTTT
- TRBJ2-7 TRBV20-1 - CSAGPSGTNSYEQYF TGCAGTGCTGGGCCCTCCGGGACCAACTCCTACGAGCAGTACTTC
many TRBJ1-1 TRBV27 - CASSSAGAERTEAFF TGTGCCAGCTCCAGCGCGGGGGCAGAAAGAACTGAAGCTTTCTTT
many TRBJ1-2 TRBV2 TRBD1 CASNLQGGTNYGYTF TGTGCCAGCAACTTACAGGGGGGAACTAACTATGGCTACACCTTC
once TRBJ2-5 TRBV6-1 - CASSPGLLTQETQYF TGTGCCAGCAGTCCGGGACTGCTAACTCAAGAGACCCAGTACTTC
- TRBJ2-5 TRBV10-3 TRBD1 CAISFTGGALQETQYF TGTGCCATCAGTTTTACAGGGGGCGCGCTCCAAGAGACCCAGTACTTC
- TRBJ1-1 TRBV20-1 - CSAPAPREVDF TGCAGTGCTCCGGCCCCGCGGGAGGTGGACTTT
many TRBJ1-2 TRBV12-3/TRBV12-4 - CASSLGSYGDTF TGTGCCAGCAGTTTAGGATCCTATGGCGACACCTTC
- TRBJ2-5 TRBV29-1 - CSVGGLRQETQYF TGCAGCGTAGGGGGTTTGAGGCAAGAGACCCAGTACTTC
many TRBJ1-5 TRBV2 - CASNVGLSNQPQHF TGTGCCAGCAACGTCGGGCTTTCCAATCAGCCCCAGCATTTT
- TRBJ2-7 TRBV12-3/TRBV12-4 TRBD1 CASRKATGGSYEQYF TGTGCCAGCAGGAAAGCGACAGGGGGCTCCTACGAGCAGTACTTC
- TRBJ2-7 TRBV24-1 TRBD2 CATSLAGGPSGEQYF TGTGCCACCAGCTTAGCGGGAGGGCCCAGCGGCGAGCAGTACTTC
- TRBJ2-5 TRBV24-1 - CATRGSGDETQYF TGTGCCACCAGAGGGTCGGGTGACGAGACCCAGTACTTC
- TRBJ2-5 TRBV12-3/TRBV12-4 - CASSLRVAQYF TGTGCCAGCAGTTTAAGGGTGGCCCAGTACTTC
few TRBJ1-2 TRBV6-1 - CASRLAKNYGYTF TGTGCCAGCAGACTTGCGAAAAACTATGGCTACACCTTC
- TRBJ2-7 TRBV3-1 - CASSQLAEQYF TGTGCCAGCAGCCAATTGGCCGAGCAGTACTTC
- TRBJ2-2 TRBV28 - CASSFGVRNTGELFF TGTGCCAGCAGTTTTGGAGTCAGGAACACCGGGGAGCTGTTTTTT
- TRBJ2-7 TRBV5-1 TRBD1 CASSWKLGTGTYEQYF TGCGCCAGCAGCTGGAAGCTTGGGACAGGAACCTACGAGCAGTACTTC
many TRBJ2-7 TRBV11-2 - CASSFGTLSSYEQYF TGTGCCAGCAGCTTCGGGACACTCAGCTCCTACGAGCAGTACTTC
few TRBJ2-3 TRBV20-1 TRBD2 CSASSSGQLTDTQYF TGCAGTGCTAGTTCTAGCGGGCAGCTCACAGATACGCAGTATTTT
many TRBJ1-1 TRBV6-5 - CASSYRAGIVGNTEAFF TGTGCCAGCAGTTACAGGGCTGGGATTGTGGGGAACACTGAAGCTTTCTTT
many TRBJ2-5 TRBV12-3/TRBV12-4 - CASSFSRETQYF TGTGCCAGCAGTTTTTCCAGAGAGACCCAGTACTTC
few TRBJ1-1 TRBV12-3/TRBV12-4 - CASSLMSEAFF TGTGCCAGCAGTTTGATGTCCGAAGCTTTCTTT
many TRBJ2-1 TRBV6-1 - CASRQTYNEQFF TGTGCCAGCCGACAGACCTACAATGAGCAGTTCTTC
many TRBJ2-4 TRBV12-3/TRBV12-4 - CASILDNLGPKNIQYF TGTGCCAGCATTCTCGACAACTTAGGACCCAAAAACATTCAGTACTTC
once TRBJ1-2 TRBV11-1 - CASSLVEQSGMGGYTF TGTGCCAGCAGCTTAGTCGAACAGTCTGGGATGGGTGGCTACACCTTC
many TRBJ2-5 TRBV12-3/TRBV12-4 - CASSSEYGQETQYF TGTGCCAGCAGTTCCGAATATGGCCAAGAGACCCAGTACTTC
- TRBJ1-1 TRBV27 - CASSLLGVRTEAFF TGTGCCAGCAGTTTATTGGGGGTTCGCACTGAAGCTTTCTTT
many TRBJ2-7 TRBV7-9 - CASSLTPTSSYEQYF TGTGCCAGCAGCCTCACTCCTACCAGCTCCTACGAGCAGTACTTC
many TRBJ2-7 TRBV12-3/TRBV12-4 TRBD2 CASSLDGGRAYEQYF TGTGCCAGCAGTTTAGATGGGGGGAGGGCCTACGAGCAGTACTTC
- TRBJ1-5 TRBV4-3 - CASSQETNQPQHF TGCGCCAGCAGCCAAGAAACGAATCAGCCCCAGCATTTT
many TRBJ2-2 TRBV28 - CASGVDMANTGELFF TGTGCCAGCGGGGTCGACATGGCGAACACCGGGGAGCTGTTTTTT
few TRBJ1-2 TRBV19 TRBD1 CASSIVTGINYGYTF TGTGCCAGTAGTATTGTGACAGGGATAAACTATGGCTACACCTTC
few TRBJ1-1 TRBV12-3/TRBV12-4 - CASSTDRDDTEAFF TGTGCCAGCAGCACAGACCGGGATGACACTGAAGCTTTCTTT
many TRBJ2-7 TRBV20-1 - CSAHTGALYEQYF TGCAGTGCTCACACGGGGGCATTGTACGAGCAGTACTTC
- TRBJ2-7 TRBV5-6 - CASSPGATYEQYF TGTGCCAGCAGCCCGGGGGCTACCTACGAGCAGTACTTC
many TRBJ2-7 TRBV3-1 TRBD1 CASSSSQGGLSYEQYF TGTGCCAGCAGCTCATCACAGGGGGGACTTTCCTACGAGCAGTACTTC
- TRBJ1-2 TRBV12-3/TRBV12-4 - CASSFGRGVDYGYTF TGTGCCAGCAGTTTCGGGCGTGGGGTTGACTATGGCTACACCTTC
- TRBJ2-5 TRBV2 - CASSPEGGGETQYF TGTGCCAGCAGTCCAGAGGGCGGCGGAGAGACCCAGTACTTC
- TRBJ2-7 TRBV20-1 - CSARDPLAYEQYF TGCAGTGCTAGAGATCCACTTGCCTACGAGCAGTACTTC
many TRBJ1-1 TRBV12-3/TRBV12-4 - CASSFGDNTEAFF TGTGCCAGCAGTTTCGGGGATAACACTGAAGCTTTCTTT
- TRBJ1-5 TRBV6-1 TRBD1 CASSRDRGESAQHF TGTGCCAGCAGTAGGGACAGGGGAGAATCAGCCCAGCATTTT
many TRBJ2-7 TRBV7-2 TRBD1 CASSPDRGPYEQYF TGTGCCAGCAGCCCGGACAGGGGGCCCTACGAGCAGTACTTC
- TRBJ2-5 TRBV28 TRBD2 CASSFSGWGQETQYF TGTGCCAGCAGTTTTAGCGGGTGGGGCCAAGAGACCCAGTACTTC